What follows describes a single T cell receptor (beta chain). What it recognizes is unknown. V lost 2 bases and J 7 bases, leaving 5 bases between the germline ends. This CDR3 spans 11 amino acids. Per the germline V gene, CDR1 is LNHDA and CDR2 is SQIVND (reference sequence). Run at survey level, the immunoSEQ assay was version v3.0. Assay used: immunoSEQ multiplex PCR; TCRdb lists only in-frame clones, some missing. The sample records about 24,000 clones, 70% to 85% being singletons. These data come from a study of long-term antiretroviral therapy in people with HIV. Turning to the study itself: There is a gap of about a decade between the earliest samples and the later 2015 immediate-ART recommendation. General study results and limits: Repertoires from HIV showed CDR3 length ranges narrower than those of controls. Clonotypes expanded prior to ART showed repertoire dominance at all sampled time points. Dating from the mid-2000s to the late 2010s, the blood was possibly obtained under older ART regimens.

This receptor was identified in a man between 25 and 39 years old with HIV. Sequenced material: unsorted PBMCs, taken 0.7 years before starting antiretroviral therapy. The chain carries TRBV19 and TRBJ1-1; D remains ambiguous. Written as DNA, the CDR3 is TGTGCCAGTAGTATATTGGGTGAAGCTTTCTTT. Protein sequence: CASSILGEAFF.